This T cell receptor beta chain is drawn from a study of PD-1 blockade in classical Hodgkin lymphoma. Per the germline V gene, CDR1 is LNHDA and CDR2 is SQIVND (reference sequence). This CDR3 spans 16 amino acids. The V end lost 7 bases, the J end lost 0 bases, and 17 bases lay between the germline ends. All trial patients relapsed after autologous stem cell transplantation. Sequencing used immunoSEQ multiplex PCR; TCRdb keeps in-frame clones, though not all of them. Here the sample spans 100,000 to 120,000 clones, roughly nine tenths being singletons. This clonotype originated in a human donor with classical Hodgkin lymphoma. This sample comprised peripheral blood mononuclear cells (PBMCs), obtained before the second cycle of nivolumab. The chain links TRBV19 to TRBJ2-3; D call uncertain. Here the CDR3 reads CASTRNQESSTDTQYF. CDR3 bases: TGTGCCAGTACCCGAAACCAGGAATCTAGCACAGATACGCAGTATTTT.